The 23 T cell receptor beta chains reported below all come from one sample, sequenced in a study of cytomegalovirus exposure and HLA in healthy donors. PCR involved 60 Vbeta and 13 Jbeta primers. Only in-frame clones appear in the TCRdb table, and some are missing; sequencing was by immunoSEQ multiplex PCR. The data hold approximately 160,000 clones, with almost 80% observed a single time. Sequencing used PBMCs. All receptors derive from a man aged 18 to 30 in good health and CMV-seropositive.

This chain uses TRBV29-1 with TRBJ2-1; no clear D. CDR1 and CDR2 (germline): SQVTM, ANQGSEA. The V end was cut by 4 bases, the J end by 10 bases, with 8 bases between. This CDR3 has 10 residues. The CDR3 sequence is CSVVGTEQFF. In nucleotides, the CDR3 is TGCAGCGTTGTCGGTACCGAGCAGTTCTTC.

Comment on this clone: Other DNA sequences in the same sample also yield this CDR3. This CDR3 reads CASSSRGTSTDTQYF. The CDR3 coding sequence is TGTGCCAGCAGCTCCCGGGGTACTAGCACAGATACGCAGTATTTT. This sequence joins TRBV6-5 and TRBJ2-3; possible D gene TRBD2, 5 bases. The CDR3 length is 15 residues. Germline V CDR1 and CDR2: MNHEY, SVGAGI. V was pared by 6 bases and J by 0 bases, with 13 bases between.

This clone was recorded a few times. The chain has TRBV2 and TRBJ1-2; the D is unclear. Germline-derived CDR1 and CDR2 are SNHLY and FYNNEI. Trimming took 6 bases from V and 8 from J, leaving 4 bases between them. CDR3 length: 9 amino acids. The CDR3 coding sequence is TGTGCCAGCAGGCAGGGCTACACCTTC. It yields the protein CASRQGYTF.

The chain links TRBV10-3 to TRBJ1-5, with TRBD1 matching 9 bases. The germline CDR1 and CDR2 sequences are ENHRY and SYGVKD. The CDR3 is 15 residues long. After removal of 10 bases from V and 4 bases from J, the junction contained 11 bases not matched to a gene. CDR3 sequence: CATAAGTGPNQPQHF. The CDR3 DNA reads TGTGCCACCGCGGCGGGGACAGGGCCTAATCAGCCCCAGCATTTT.

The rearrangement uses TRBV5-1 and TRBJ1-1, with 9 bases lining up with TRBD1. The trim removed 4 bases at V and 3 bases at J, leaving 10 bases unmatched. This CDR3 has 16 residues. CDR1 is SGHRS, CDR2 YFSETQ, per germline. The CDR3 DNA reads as TGCGCCAGCAGCCGTGGGACAGGGCTAAAGGACACTGAAGCTTTCTTT. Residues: CASSRGTGLKDTEAFF. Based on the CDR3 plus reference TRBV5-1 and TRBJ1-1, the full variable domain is KAGVTQTPRYLIKTRGQQVTLSCSPISGHRSVSWYQQTPGQGLQFLFEYFSETQRNKGNFPGRFSGRQFSNSRSEMNVSTLELGDSALYLCASSRGTGLKDTEAFFGQGTRLTVV.

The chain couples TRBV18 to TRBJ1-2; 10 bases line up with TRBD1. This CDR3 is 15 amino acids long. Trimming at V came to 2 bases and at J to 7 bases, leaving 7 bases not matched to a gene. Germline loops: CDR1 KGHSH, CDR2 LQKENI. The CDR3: CASSPVSGTGAGYTF. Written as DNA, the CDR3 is TGTGCCAGCTCACCAGTCTCCGGGACAGGGGCTGGCTACACCTTC.

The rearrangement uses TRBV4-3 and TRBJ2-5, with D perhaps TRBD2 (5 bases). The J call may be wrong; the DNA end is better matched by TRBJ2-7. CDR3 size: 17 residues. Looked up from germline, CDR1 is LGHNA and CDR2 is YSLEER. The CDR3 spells CASSQETLAASSYEQYF. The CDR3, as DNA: TGCGCCAGCAGCCAGGAGACCCTAGCTGCTAGCTCCTACGAGCAGTACTTC.

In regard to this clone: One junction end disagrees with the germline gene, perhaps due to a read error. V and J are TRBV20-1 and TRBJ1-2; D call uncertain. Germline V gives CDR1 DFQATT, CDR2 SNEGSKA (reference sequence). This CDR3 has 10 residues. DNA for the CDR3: TGCAGTGCTCAGAGAGGAGGCTACGCCTTC. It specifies CSAQRGGYAF.

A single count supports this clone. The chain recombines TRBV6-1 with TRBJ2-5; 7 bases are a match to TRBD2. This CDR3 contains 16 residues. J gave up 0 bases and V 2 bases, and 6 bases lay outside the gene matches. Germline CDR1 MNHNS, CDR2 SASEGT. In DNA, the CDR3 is TGTGCCAGCAGTGAAACAGTGGGGGGGTACCAAGAGACCCAGTACTTC. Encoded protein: CASSETVGGYQETQYF.

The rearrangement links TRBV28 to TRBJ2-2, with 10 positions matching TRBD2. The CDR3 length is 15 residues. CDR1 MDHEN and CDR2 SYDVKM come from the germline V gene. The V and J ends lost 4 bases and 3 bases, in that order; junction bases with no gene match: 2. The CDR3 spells CASSSLAGDTGELFF. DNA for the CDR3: TGTGCCAGCAGTTCTCTAGCGGGAGACACCGGGGAGCTGTTTTTT.

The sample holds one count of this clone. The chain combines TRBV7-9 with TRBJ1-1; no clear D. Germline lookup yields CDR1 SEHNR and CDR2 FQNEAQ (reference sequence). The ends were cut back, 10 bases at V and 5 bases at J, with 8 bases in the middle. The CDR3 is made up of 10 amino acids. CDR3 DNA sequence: TGTGCCATCGGGGAGACTGAAGCTTTCTTT. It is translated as CAIGETEAFF.

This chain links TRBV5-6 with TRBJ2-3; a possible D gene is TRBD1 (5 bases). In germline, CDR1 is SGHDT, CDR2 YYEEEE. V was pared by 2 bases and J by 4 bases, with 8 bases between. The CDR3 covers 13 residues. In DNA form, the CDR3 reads TGTGCCAGCAGCTTTAGGGGTGCAGATACGCAGTATTTT. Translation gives CASSFRGADTQYF.

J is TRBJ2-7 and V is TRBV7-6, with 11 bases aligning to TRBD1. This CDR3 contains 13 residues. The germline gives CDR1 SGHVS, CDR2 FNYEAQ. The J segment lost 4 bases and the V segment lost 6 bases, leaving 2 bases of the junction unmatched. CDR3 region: CASSRDRGYEQYF. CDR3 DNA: TGTGCCAGCAGTAGGGACAGGGGGTACGAGCAGTACTTC. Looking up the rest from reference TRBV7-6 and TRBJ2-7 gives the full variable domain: GAGVSQSPRYKVTKRGQDVALRCDPISGHVSLYWYRQALGQGPEFLTYFNYEAQQDKSGLPNDRFSAERPEGSISTLTIQRTEQRDSAMYRCASSRDRGYEQYFGPGTRLTVT.

DNA for the CDR3: TGTGCCAGCAGTTTACAGGGGGAGACTGAAGCTTTCTTT. The encoded protein is CASSLQGETEAFF. The chain couples TRBV27 to TRBJ1-1, with TRBD1 matching over 7 bases. The CDR3 extends over 13 amino acids. Germline CDR1 reads MNHEY; CDR2 reads SMNVEV (reference sequence). V shed 2 bases and J 5 bases; nucleotides not matched to a gene: 2.

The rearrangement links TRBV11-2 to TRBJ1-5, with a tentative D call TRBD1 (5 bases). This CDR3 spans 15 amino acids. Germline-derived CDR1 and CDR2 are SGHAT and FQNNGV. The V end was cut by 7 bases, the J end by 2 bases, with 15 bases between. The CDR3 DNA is TGTGCCAGCACCCGGGGGGAGGCGGGCAATCAGCCCCAGCATTTT. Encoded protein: CASTRGEAGNQPQHF. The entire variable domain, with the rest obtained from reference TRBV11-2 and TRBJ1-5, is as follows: EAGVAQSPRYKIIEKRQSVAFWCNPISGHATLYWYQQILGQGPKLLIQFQNNGVVDDSQLPKDRFSAERLKGVDSTLKIQPAKLEDSAVYLCASTRGEAGNQPQHFGDGTRLSIL.

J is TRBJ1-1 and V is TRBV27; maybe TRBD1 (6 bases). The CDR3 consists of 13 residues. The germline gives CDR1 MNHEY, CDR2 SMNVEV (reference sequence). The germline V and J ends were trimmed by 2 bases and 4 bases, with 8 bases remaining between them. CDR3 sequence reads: CASSLAGATEAFF. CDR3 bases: TGTGCCAGCAGTTTAGCAGGGGCCACTGAAGCTTTCTTT.

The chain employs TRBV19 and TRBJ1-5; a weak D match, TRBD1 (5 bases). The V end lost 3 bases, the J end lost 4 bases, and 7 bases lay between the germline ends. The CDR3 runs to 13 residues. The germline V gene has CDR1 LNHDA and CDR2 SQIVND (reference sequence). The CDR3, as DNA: TGTGCCAGTAGTATCAGGGTGAATCAGCCCCAGCATTTT. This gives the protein CASSIRVNQPQHF.

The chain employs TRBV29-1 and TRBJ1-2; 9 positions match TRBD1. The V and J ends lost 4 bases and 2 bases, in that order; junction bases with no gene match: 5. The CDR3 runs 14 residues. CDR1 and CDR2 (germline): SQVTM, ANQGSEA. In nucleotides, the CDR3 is TGCAGCGTTGTCCCGGGACAGGGAAACTATGGCTACACCTTC. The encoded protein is CSVVPGQGNYGYTF.

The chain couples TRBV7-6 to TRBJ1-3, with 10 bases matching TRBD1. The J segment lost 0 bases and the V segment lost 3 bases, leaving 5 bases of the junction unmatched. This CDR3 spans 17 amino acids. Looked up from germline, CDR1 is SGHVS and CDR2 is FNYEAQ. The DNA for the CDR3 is TGTGCCAGCAGCTTGCGGGACAGGGGTTTCTCTGGAAACACCATATATTTT. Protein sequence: CASSLRDRGFSGNTIYF.

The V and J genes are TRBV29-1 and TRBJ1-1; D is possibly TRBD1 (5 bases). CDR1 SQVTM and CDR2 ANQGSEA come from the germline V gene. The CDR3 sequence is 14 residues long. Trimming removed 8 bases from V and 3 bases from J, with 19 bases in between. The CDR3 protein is CSSEAPGGDTEAFF. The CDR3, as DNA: TGCAGCTCGGAGGCCCCTGGAGGGGACACTGAAGCTTTCTTT. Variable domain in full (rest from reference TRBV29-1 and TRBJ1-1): SAVISQKPSRDICQRGTSLTIQCQVDSQVTMMFWYRQQPGQSLTLIATANQGSEATYESGFVIDKFPISRPNLTFSTLTVSNMSPEDSSIYLCSSEAPGGDTEAFFGQGTRLTVV.

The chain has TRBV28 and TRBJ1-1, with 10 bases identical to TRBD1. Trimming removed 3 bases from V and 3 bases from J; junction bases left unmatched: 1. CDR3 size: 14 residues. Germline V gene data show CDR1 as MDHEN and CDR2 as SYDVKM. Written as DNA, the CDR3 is TGTGCCAGCAGTTTTGGGACAGGGGACACTGAAGCTTTCTTT. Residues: CASSFGTGDTEAFF.

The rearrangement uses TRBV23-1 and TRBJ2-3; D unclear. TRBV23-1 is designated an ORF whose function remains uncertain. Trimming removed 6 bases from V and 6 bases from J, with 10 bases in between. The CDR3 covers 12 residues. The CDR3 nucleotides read TGCGCCAGCAGCAACTCGATGGATACGCAGTATTTT. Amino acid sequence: CASSNSMDTQYF.

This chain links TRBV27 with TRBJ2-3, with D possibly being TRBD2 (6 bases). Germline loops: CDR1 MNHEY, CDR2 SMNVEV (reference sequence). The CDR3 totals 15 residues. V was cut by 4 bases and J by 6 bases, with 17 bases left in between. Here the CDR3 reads CASSSVGGDEDTQYF. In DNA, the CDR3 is TGTGCCAGCAGTTCAGTGGGGGGTGATGAGGATACGCAGTATTTT.